This T cell receptor beta chain originates from a study of T cell repertoires in cytomegalovirus infection. At the level of the study: CMV epitopes that were recently identified and HLA-C-restricted were used alongside well-studied HLA-B-restricted ones.

This CDR3 region has 15 residues. Germline V gene data show CDR1 as SGHKS and CDR2 as YYEKEE (reference sequence). Trimming stripped 4 bases from V and 2 bases from J, with 13 bases between. Points on this clonotype: Its target is not known.

TCRdb recomputed calls from the reads with MiXCR, one row per CDR3 protein. Of some 940,000 distinct CDR3 sequences listed, roughly 31% are singletons. The receptor was isolated from a human donor in good health (CMV status not recorded). Some clones in this sample may be carry-over from other donors' samples. The rearrangement joins TRBV5-5 to TRBJ1-3; no firm D call. Specimen: cultured CD8+ T cells from PBMCs, collected from culture after CMV antigen stimulation. In DNA form, the CDR3 reads TGTGCCAGCAGCGACGGACTCGGGACTGGAAACACCATATATTTT. Translation: CASSDGLGTGNTIYF.